What follows is one T cell receptor beta chain and its context. The junction had 3 bases not matched to a gene; V was cut back by 1 base and J by 6 bases. CDR3 length: 14 residues. From germline, CDR1 is GTSNPN and CDR2 SVGIG (reference sequence). This sample is part of a study of blood T cell repertoires in COVID-19. Clones were read by immunoSEQ multiplex PCR, and TCRdb kept only the in-frame ones, dropping some. The table has roughly 61,000 clones, 75% to 95% seen once. Sequencing used peripheral blood. The receptor comes from a man aged 55 to 70 with acute or convalescent COVID-19. The V gene is TRBV30, the J gene TRBJ1-6, with 7 positions matching TRBD1. The CDR3 reads CAWSGRQGNSPLHF. CDR3 DNA sequence: TGTGCCTGGAGTGGACGACAGGGTAATTCACCCCTCCACTTT.